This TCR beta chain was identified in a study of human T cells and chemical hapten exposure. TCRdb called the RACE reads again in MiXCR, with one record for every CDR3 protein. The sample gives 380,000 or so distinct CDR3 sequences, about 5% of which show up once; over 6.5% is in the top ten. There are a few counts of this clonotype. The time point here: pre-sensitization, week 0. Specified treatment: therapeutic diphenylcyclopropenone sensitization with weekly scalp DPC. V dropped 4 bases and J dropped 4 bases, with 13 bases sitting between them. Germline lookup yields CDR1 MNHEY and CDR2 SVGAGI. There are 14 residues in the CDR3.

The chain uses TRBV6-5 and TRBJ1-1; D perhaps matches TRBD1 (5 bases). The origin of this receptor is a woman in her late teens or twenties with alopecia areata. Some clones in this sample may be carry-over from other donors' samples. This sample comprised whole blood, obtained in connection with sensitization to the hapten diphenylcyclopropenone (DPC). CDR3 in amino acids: CASSSWKGSTEAFF. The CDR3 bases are TGTGCCAGCAGTTCCTGGAAGGGGTCCACTGAAGCTTTCTTT.